This is a list of T cell receptor beta chains from one sample in a study of T cells in Graves' hyperthyroidism and ophthalmopathy. A single record per CDR3 protein comes from TCRdb applying MiXCR to the multiplex PCR reads. The sample contains 650,000 to 750,000 distinct CDR3 sequences, about 15% of which appear only once. Material for sequencing was blood. Every receptor here comes from a woman aged 18-29 years with Graves' hyperthyroidism. Each CDR3 is given with its conserved first and last residue. Fields, in order: V gene, clone size, J gene, D gene, CDR3 protein, CDR3 DNA. The D gene is left open where the match is weak. Size tells how often a clone was seen (once, few, many) or the class of an expanded clone, and some rows leave it out.

TRBV30	many	TRBJ1-5	TRBD1	CAWNTQGVGQPQHF	TGTGCCTGGAATACTCAGGGGGTTGGTCAGCCCCAGCATTTT
TRBV7-9	many	TRBJ2-1	NA	CASSPVGSEQFF	TGTGCCAGCAGCCCCGTGGGGTCTGAGCAGTTCTTC
TRBV7-3	many	TRBJ2-2	NA	CASSLLDTGELFF	TGTGCCAGCAGCTTATTGGACACCGGGGAGCTGTTTTTT
TRBV11-2	NA	TRBJ1-1	NA	CASSLPLRPDTEAFF	TGTGCCAGCAGCTTACCCCTCAGACCCGACACTGAAGCTTTCTTT
TRBV9	few	TRBJ2-1	TRBD2	CASSVGGGRSGYSEQFF	TGTGCCAGCAGCGTAGGCGGCGGGAGGTCGGGGTACAGTGAGCAGTTCTTC
TRBV4-2	NA	TRBJ1-3	NA	CASSQDKAGNTIYF	TGTGCCAGCAGCCAAGATAAGGCCGGAAACACCATATATTTT
TRBV30	many	TRBJ2-7	TRBD1	CAWSVTGGTYEQYF	TGTGCCTGGAGTGTAACAGGGGGGACCTACGAGCAGTACTTC
TRBV7-8	many	TRBJ2-1	TRBD2	CASSLGTSMSGEQFF	TGTGCCAGCAGCCTCGGGACTAGCATGTCGGGTGAGCAGTTCTTC
TRBV6-2/TRBV6-3	NA	TRBJ2-3	NA	CASSYYGDTQYF	TGTGCCAGCAGTTACTACGGAGATACGCAGTATTTT
TRBV18	many	TRBJ2-1	TRBD2	CASSWIAGDNEQFF	TGTGCCAGCTCGTGGATAGCGGGAGATAATGAGCAGTTCTTC
TRBV2	NA	TRBJ2-2	NA	CASSEGVTGELFF	TGTGCCAGCAGTGAAGGGGTCACCGGGGAGCTGTTTTTT
TRBV12-5	few	TRBJ2-2	NA	CASGLIPRVRVGIDTGELFF	TGTGCTAGTGGTTTGATTCCCAGGGTCCGCGTCGGTATAGACACCGGGGAGCTGTTTTTT
TRBV30	many	TRBJ1-1	NA	CAWKMAGRTEAFF	TGTGCCTGGAAGATGGCAGGGCGGACTGAAGCTTTCTTT
TRBV5-5	NA	TRBJ2-1	TRBD2	CASSLKSGRYNEQFF	TGTGCCAGCAGCTTGAAAAGCGGGAGATACAATGAGCAGTTCTTC
TRBV18	NA	TRBJ2-2	TRBD1	CASPRQGTGELFF	TGTGCCAGCCCACGACAGGGGACCGGGGAGCTGTTTTTT
TRBV7-9	many	TRBJ2-7	NA	CASSFPGTGAYEQYF	TGTGCCAGCAGCTTCCCGGGAACAGGAGCCTACGAGCAGTACTTC
TRBV6-2/TRBV6-3	NA	TRBJ2-4	TRBD2	CASSFGLAGAFPSIQYF	TGTGCCAGCAGTTTCGGACTAGCGGGAGCGTTTCCTAGCATTCAGTACTTC
TRBV6-2/TRBV6-3	many	TRBJ1-5	NA	CASSYEGNQPQHF	TGTGCCAGCAGTTACGAGGGTAATCAGCCCCAGCATTTT
TRBV7-3	few	TRBJ2-2	TRBD2	CASSPARGANTGELFF	TGTGCCAGCAGCCCCGCCCGGGGGGCGAACACCGGGGAGCTGTTTTTT
TRBV5-1	many	TRBJ1-4	NA	CASRNRASGEKLFF	TGCGCCAGCAGGAACAGGGCGAGTGGGGAAAAACTGTTTTTT
TRBV12-3/TRBV12-4	many	TRBJ2-7	TRBD1	CASSPTGKGALHEQYF	TGTGCCAGCAGTCCCACAGGGAAGGGGGCATTGCACGAGCAGTACTTC
TRBV29-1	many	TRBJ2-5	TRBD2	CSVGRLAGGQETQYF	TGCAGCGTTGGTAGACTAGCGGGAGGCCAAGAGACCCAGTACTTC
TRBV7-9	NA	TRBJ2-1	NA	CASSLDRSYEQSF	TGCGCCAGCAGCTTGGACCGGTCCTATGAGCAGTCCTTC
TRBV5-6	many	TRBJ2-5	NA	CASSLSGYPETQYF	TGTGCCAGCAGCTTGTCAGGGTACCCAGAGACCCAGTACTTC
TRBV6-1	few	TRBJ1-2	NA	CASSELGKTYGYTF	TGTGCCAGCAGTGAACTGGGCAAGACCTATGGCTACACCTTC
TRBV18	many	TRBJ2-7	TRBD2	CASTGDYGYEQYF	TGTGCCAGCACTGGGGACTACGGCTACGAGCAGTACTTC
TRBV2	many	TRBJ2-5	NA	CASSGEETQYF	TGTGCCAGCAGTGGGGAAGAGACCCAGTACTTC
TRBV20-1	NA	TRBJ2-5	TRBD1	CSARGPGQHQETQYF	TGCAGTGCTAGAGGACCGGGACAGCACCAAGAGACCCAGTACTTC
TRBV30	many	TRBJ2-7	TRBD1	CAWSAFRTGDEQYF	TGTGCCTGGAGTGCCTTTAGGACAGGGGACGAGCAGTACTTC
TRBV20-1	NA	TRBJ1-5	NA	CSASPGGPSNQPQHF	TGCAGTGCTAGCCCCGGGGGGCCTAGCAATCAGCCCCAGCATTTT
TRBV28	NA	TRBJ2-4	TRBD1	CASSRTGGSIQYF	TGTGCCAGCAGTAGGACAGGGGGGAGCATTCAGTACTTC
TRBV20-1	many	TRBJ2-1	TRBD2	CSLGLAANNEQFF	TGCAGTCTCGGACTAGCGGCCAACAATGAGCAGTTCTTC
TRBV29-1	few	TRBJ2-2	TRBD2	CSVDGGVRTGELFF	TGCAGCGTTGACGGGGGGGTCAGGACCGGGGAGCTGTTTTTT
TRBV3-1	many	TRBJ2-7	TRBD2	CASSQEREGFYEQYF	TGTGCCAGCAGCCAAGAGCGGGAGGGGTTCTACGAGCAGTACTTC
TRBV5-4	few	TRBJ2-2	TRBD2	CASHVGRSGAGELFF	TGTGCCAGCCACGTCGGGAGGTCGGGGGCCGGGGAGCTGTTTTTT
TRBV6-1	few	TRBJ1-2	NA	CATNSGARYGYTF	TGTGCCACTAATTCCGGGGCGCGCTATGGCTACACCTTC
TRBV30	few	TRBJ2-7	NA	CAWSLGLPGSYEQYF	TGTGCCTGGAGTCTGGGGCTCCCCGGCTCCTACGAGCAGTACTTC
TRBV7-9	few	TRBJ1-5	TRBD1	CASSSDRVGPQHF	TGTGCCAGCAGCTCGGACAGGGTAGGGCCCCAGCATTTT
TRBV6-2/TRBV6-3	NA	TRBJ2-5	TRBD2	CASSYSAPGTSGSPLQETPYF	TGTGCCAGCAGTTACTCCGCCCCCGGGACTAGCGGGAGCCCGCTCCAAGAGACCCCGTACTTC
TRBV15	NA	TRBJ1-5	NA	CATSRVGRIGVRQPQHF	TGTGCCACCAGCAGAGTAGGAAGGATTGGGGTACGGCAGCCCCAGCATTTT
TRBV6-2/TRBV6-3	many	TRBJ2-1	TRBD2	CASSRRTSGFGAYNEQFF	TGTGCCAGCAGCCGTAGGACTAGCGGGTTTGGGGCCTACAATGAGCAGTTCTTC
TRBV6-6	NA	TRBJ2-7	TRBD2	CASSYRGRDEQYF	TGTGCCAGCAGTTACCGGGGGAGGGACGAGCAGTACTTC
TRBV10-3	NA	TRBJ1-1	TRBD1	CAISEEGQLSGAFF	TGTGCCATCAGTGAAGAGGGACAGCTGAGTGGGGCTTTCTTT
TRBV27	many	TRBJ2-1	TRBD2	CASNSGRAGNNEQFF	TGTGCCAGCAATTCTGGGAGGGCCGGGAACAATGAGCAGTTCTTC
TRBV5-1	few	TRBJ2-2	TRBD2	CASKGLAGGIGTGELFF	TGCGCCAGCAAAGGACTAGCGGGAGGCATCGGGACCGGGGAGCTGTTTTTT